This T cell receptor (beta chain) was profiled in a study of T-cell reconstitution after alpha-beta-depleted transplantation in children. Points from the study as a whole: The authors attributed T-cell counts and diversity one year after transplant mostly to newly produced T cells. Surviving recipient T cells and thymic progenitors produced the high day-60 TCRbeta diversity seen in some patients.

V was clipped by 4 bases and J by 5 bases, with 21 bases between them. Per the germline V gene, CDR1 is DFQATT and CDR2 is SNEGSKA (reference sequence). This CDR3 spans 16 amino acids. At least ten counts were recorded for this clonotype. Its antigen is undetermined. Construction of the TCRbeta library involved unique molecular identifiers. Each CDR3 protein gets one entry after TCRdb re-called the PCR reads with MiXCR. The sample holds 100,000 to 120,000 distinct CDR3 sequences; roughly 6.1% are singletons and the top ten take less than 30%. The sample here was PBMCs, mostly from graft donor cells, taken 360 days after TCRalphabeta/CD19-depleted stem cell transplant. V is TRBV20-1 and J is TRBJ1-5; no clear D. This clonotype was obtained from a male patient aged 2-9 years who had a stem cell transplant for acute lymphoblastic leukemia, so the T cells may come from the graft donor. In DNA form, the CDR3 reads TGCAGTGCTATCAGCCAGATGGGATTCTGGTATCAGCCCCAGCATTTT. Protein sequence: CSAISQMGFWYQPQHF.